Included here is one T cell receptor (beta chain) sequence, with context. It has no known antigen specificity. No base quality values were provided; no much bigger clone lies one nucleotide off. This record comes from a study of Tregs in tolerant kidney transplant recipients (dated by TCRdb to about 2019). General notes on the study: The study applied TCRbeta sequencing to find donor-specific regulatory T cells before combined kidney and bone marrow transplantation and then followed those same cells after transplant.

For TCRbeta CDR3 sequencing, genomic DNA was extracted from sorted cells using the QIAGEN DNeasy Blood and Tissue Kit. Through immunoSEQ, high-throughput TCRbeta CDR3 sequencing was done commercially, including PCR amplification with internal controls and bias correction. Turning to the authors' computational methods: Unique productive TCRbeta sequences were defined by CDR3 nucleotide sequence where primers matched, and otherwise by CDR3 amino acid sequence together with Vbeta and Jbeta genes. Sorting error was corrected by removing sequences shared between sorted populations at a frequency ratio of 2:1 or less, and the remaining shared sequences were assigned to the higher population. A sequence was defined as donor-reactive if the sequence was expanded at least 5-fold in CFSE-low cells compared with unstimulated cells and had a frequency of at least 0.01% in CFSE-low cells. Repertoire divergence was quantified by Jensen-Shannon divergence calculated from the top 100 TCRbeta sequences ranked by frequency. For samples with multiple sequencing runs, sorting error was corrected separately for each run before the runs were pooled. Not all clones reach the TCRdb copy of this immuneACCESS table, which keeps in-frame sequences only. Checked studies attribute under half of the gap to unresolved V genes and leave the rest unexplained. That table gives V, J and clone size, and the DNA gave D and trimming. Present in this sample are approximately 47,000 clones, approximately 89% of which were seen just once. The biggest ten clones account for around a sixth of the sample.

V is reduced by 0 bases and J by 4 bases, leaving a spacing of 2 bases between them. The CDR3 measures 11 amino acids from cysteine to phenylalanine. The read is trimmed to its CDR3 DNA, 33 bases read in frame from base 1. As encoded in the germline V gene, CDR1 is SGHRS while CDR2 is YFSETQ. General conclusions and limits of the study: For some patients, the PCR primers changed as time went on, which meant samples from those patients could not be compared with one another at the nucleotide level. Expanding Tregs with activated donor B cells appeared to identify the most biologically relevant and donor-specific TCRbeta repertoire. Although technical replication error seemed to be minimal, the question of biological reproducibility was not addressed directly. Donor-specific Treg expansion exceeded global Treg expansion in tolerant patients, suggesting antigen-driven rather than nonspecific expansion. The study was constrained by small patient numbers, and validation of the findings is required in larger populations and under other immunosuppression protocols.

Related donors were used in the transplants with nonmyeloablative bone marrow transplantation, and mixed chimerism was transient in the human trials. Thawed PBMCs were FACS-sorted into unstimulated Tregs (CD4+CD25+CD127-), CD4+ non-Tregs (CD4+CD25-), CD4 cells and CD8 cells. The patients were several recipients of combined kidney and bone marrow transplants from the ITN036ST trial, and samples were available only from these trial subjects. Healthy control blood was processed by Ficoll density gradient to PBMCs and cryopreserved; patient PBMCs were collected before and after transplant. The chain joins TRBV5-1 to TRBJ2-7, with the D gene not confidently named. This receptor was taken from a human patient who received a combined kidney and bone marrow transplant. After a transplant, some of the T cells may come from the graft donor. The specimen comprised CD8+ T cells from blood (PBMCs), sampled 12 months after the transplant. In nucleotide form, the sequence is TGCGCCAGCAGCTTGGCATACGAGCAGTACTTC. Its product reads: CASSLAYEQYF.